This T cell receptor beta chain was recovered during a study of cytomegalovirus exposure and HLA in healthy donors. Study-level information: Per a later analysis, the roughly 670 first-cohort and approximately 120 validation repertoires shared one platform. Whole-study findings and limits: Most sequenced TCRs were rare (though some public TCRs occurred in many donors). Specific recognition of CMV antigens was confirmed in vitro for a few chains (all CMV-associated). The TCR clusters that emerged in the first cohort tended, a later analysis found, to co-occur in the 120 or so validation repertoires.

Assay: immunoSEQ multiplex PCR; the TCRdb copy retains only in-frame clones and omits some. The repertoire holds approximately 110,000 clones, with 70% to 90% as singletons. CDR1 and CDR2 (germline): MDHEN, SYDVKM. The CDR3 covers 16 residues. V was trimmed by 6 bases and J by 1 base, leaving 17 bases between them. As concerns this clone: Its antigen is still unknown.

Source material: PBMCs. This sequence joins TRBV28 and TRBJ2-3, with D possibly being TRBD2 (6 bases). The clonotype was recovered from a woman under 30 in good health and CMV-seropositive. The CDR3 protein is CASRPIVRDRTDTQYF. DNA for the CDR3: TGTGCCAGCAGGCCCATAGTGCGGGATCGCACAGATACGCAGTATTTT.